This passage covers 8 T cell receptor beta chains from one sample sequenced in a study of T-cell memory formation after mild COVID-19. TCRdb re-called the 5' RACE reads through MiXCR, storing one row per CDR3 protein. The sample yields 120,000 to 150,000 distinct CDR3 sequences, roughly 19% seen once. The sample consisted of PBMCs or a T cell subset sorted from them (not recorded which). The source of these receptors is an adult woman who had mild COVID-19 (a few samples of this study predate the infection). Cell type and time point are not known.

The genes are TRBV27 and TRBJ1-2; perhaps TRBD1 as D (5 bases). The CDR3 is 14 residues long. Germline CDR1 reads MNHEY; CDR2 reads SMNVEV (reference sequence). Between the trimmed V and J ends, which lost 0 bases and 4 bases, there was a span of 9 bases. CDR3 coding DNA: TGTGCCAGCAGTTTATCAGGGGAGGGCTATGGCTACACCTTC. Amino acids: CASSLSGEGYGYTF.

This clonotype was seen only a few times. The V and J genes are TRBV7-7 and TRBJ2-5; 9 bases match TRBD2. The CDR3 is 14 residues long. Looked up from germline, CDR1 is SSHAT and CDR2 is FNYEAQ (reference sequence). Losses at the gene ends were 5 bases for V and 5 bases for J; bases not matched to a gene: 6. This chain's CDR3 is CASSPSGEGETQYF. The CDR3 DNA reads as TGTGCCAGCAGCCCTAGCGGGGAAGGCGAGACCCAGTACTTC.

The chain combines TRBV4-3 with TRBJ1-5; possibly TRBD1 for D (5 bases). Between the trimmed V and J ends, which lost 2 bases and 2 bases, there was a span of 10 bases. The CDR3 spans 15 residues. Germline V CDR1 and CDR2: LGHNA, YSLEER. Written as DNA, the CDR3 is TGCGCCAGCAGCCAACTAGGGGCGGGCAATCAGCCCCAGCATTTT. The encoded protein is CASSQLGAGNQPQHF.

This clonotype was picked up a small number of times. J is TRBJ2-7 and V is TRBV7-8, with a weak D call TRBD2 (6 bases). CDR3 length: 11 amino acids. The germline gives CDR1 SGHVS, CDR2 FQNEAQ. Deletions cut 4 bases from V and 12 bases from J, with 13 bases between. CDR3 sequence reads: CASSSTGERYF. CDR3 bases: TGTGCCAGCAGCTCCACGGGGGAACGGTACTTC.

Concerning this clonotype: This may be a read error: a much more frequent sequence differs by one nucleotide. In DNA, the CDR3 is TGTGCCACCGACCTAGCGGGATGTGTGAATACGCAGTATTTT. Encoded protein: CATDLAGCVNTQYF. V and J are TRBV28 and TRBJ2-3; 9 nucleotides align to TRBD2. The CDR3 contains 14 residues. Germline V gives CDR1 MDHEN, CDR2 SYDVKM. J was trimmed by 7 bases and V by 10 bases; bases with no gene match: 12. Full variable domain (rest looked up from reference TRBV28 and TRBJ2-3): DVKVTQSSRYLVKRTGEKVFLECVQDMDHENMFWYRQDPGLGLRLIYFSYDVKMKEKGDIPEGYSVSREKKERFSLILESASTNQTSMYLCATDLAGCVNTQYFGPGTRLTVL.

The chain couples TRBV15 to TRBJ2-5, with 8 bases matching TRBD2. This CDR3 has 16 residues. CDR1 is LNHNV and CDR2 is YYDKDF in the germline V gene (reference sequence). Germline trimming cut 1 base from V and 5 bases from J; bases unmatched to any gene: 9. The CDR3 is CATSRVGLAGFETQYF. The CDR3 DNA is TGTGCCACCAGCAGAGTTGGCCTAGCGGGCTTCGAGACCCAGTACTTC.

The sample holds a few counts of this clonotype. The chain recombines TRBV3-1 with TRBJ1-5, with 7 bases aligning to TRBD1. Germline CDR1 LGHDT, CDR2 YNNKEL (reference sequence). V trimming: 4 bases; J trimming: 6 bases; junction bases outside the gene matches: 9. This CDR3 is built from 15 residues. CDR3 nucleotides: TGTGCCAGCAGCCCCGGGACAGTGCCGGGTCAGCCCCAGCATTTT. Protein product: CASSPGTVPGQPQHF.

This clonotype turned up a few times. This chain connects TRBV5-1 to TRBJ2-7; D uncertain. The CDR3 loop spans 13 amino acids. Trimming removed 1 base at V and 2 bases at J, with 7 bases between. The germline gives CDR1 SGHRS, CDR2 YFSETQ. The CDR3 DNA reads as TGCGCCAGCAGCTTGCAGGTCGCCTACGAGCAGTACTTC. This codes for CASSLQVAYEQYF.